The clone carrying this TCR beta chain has more than one count but fewer than ten. As yet, its antigen is unknown. In TCRdb, the 5' RACE reads were re-called with MiXCR into one record per CDR3 protein. The sample records more than 7,000 distinct CDR3 sequences, around 37% being singletons. CDR1 is SEHNR and CDR2 is FQNEAQ in the germline V gene (reference sequence). This CDR3 is 16 amino acids long. The V segment lost 5 bases and the J segment 0 bases; nucleotides outside the gene matches: 9. Study outcomes and limitations: Tumor-infiltrating Treg TCR alpha and beta sequences overlapped most with tumor naive CD4+ T cells, then blood naive. Tumor memory CD4+ T cell TCR gene usage clustered with blood and lymph node memory CD4+ cells and lymph node naive CD4+ cells.

The source is a female donor with breast cancer. The chain links TRBV7-9 to TRBJ2-7, with 8 bases fitting TRBD1. Sequencing input: memory CD4+ T cells sorted from blood. Stated subset: memory CD4+ T cells, CD4+CD45RO+CD25-. The CDR3 DNA reads TGTGCCAGCAGCCGGCGGGGACAGGAATACTCCTACGAGCAGTACTTC. Amino acids: CASSRRGQEYSYEQYF.